This entry lists 20 T cell receptor beta chains sequenced from one sample in a study of blood T cells in healthy people across ages. Sample-barcoded 5' priming and a J-beta primer mix drove a second PCR of about 7 to 11 cycles. One entry per CDR3 protein, called by TCRdb with MiXCR from the 5' RACE reads. The profile shows roughly 1.9 million distinct CDR3 sequences, about two fifths of them singletons. The sample comprised blood. The receptors were gathered from a human donor in good health.

The J gene is TRBJ2-5, the V gene TRBV7-2; the match to TRBD1 covers 7 bases. J gave up 1 base and V 5 bases, and 4 bases lay outside the gene matches. Germline CDR1 and CDR2: SGHTA and FQGNSA. The CDR3 loop spans 14 amino acids. The CDR3 DNA reads as TGTGCCAGCAGCCCTGGACAGGCCCAAGAGACCCAGTACTTC. Amino acid sequence: CASSPGQAQETQYF.

This rearrangement joins TRBV7-8 to TRBJ2-1; weak D call: TRBD1 (5 bases). Trimming left V 5 bases short and J 8 bases short, with 13 bases between. Germline V gene data show CDR1 as SGHVS and CDR2 as FQNEAQ. The CDR3 is 13 amino acids. DNA for the CDR3: TGTGCCAGCAGCCCTCCAGGGCCCGATGAGCAGTTCTTC. It translates to CASSPPGPDEQFF.

V gene TRBV29-1 combines with J gene TRBJ2-2; D ambiguous. Germline-derived CDR1 and CDR2 are SQVTM and ANQGSEA. V lost 3 bases and J lost 5, with 10 bases in between. This CDR3 comprises 13 residues. CDR3 DNA: TGCAGCGTTGAGGTACAGAAGACCGGGGAGCTGTTTTTT. This gives the protein CSVEVQKTGELFF.

There are a few counts of this clonotype. Germline and junction disagree at one end, which may indicate a read error. This chain links TRBV5-1 with TRBJ2-1; 11 bases are shared with TRBD2. Germline values: CDR1 SGHRS, CDR2 YFSETQ. The CDR3 sequence is 15 residues long. CDR3 coding DNA: TGCGCCAGCAGCTTAACGGGACTAGCGGAGAATGAGCGGTTCTTC. This gives the protein CASSLTGLAENERFF.

This clonotype was detected a few times. This chain uses TRBV5-1 with TRBJ1-1; 7 nucleotides match TRBD1. Losses at the gene ends were 6 bases for V and 0 bases for J; bases not matched to a gene: 8. Germline assignment: CDR1 SGHRS and CDR2 YFSETQ. This CDR3 is built from 15 residues. The CDR3 nucleotides read TGCGCCAGCATCGGGACAGCAGGAATGAACACTGAAGCTTTCTTT. Its translation: CASIGTAGMNTEAFF.

Here the CDR3 reads CASSLGVGQQETQYF. Written as DNA, the CDR3 is TGTGCCAGCAGTTTGGGGGTAGGACAGCAAGAGACCCAGTACTTC. The chain carries TRBV6-2 or TRBV6-3 and TRBJ2-5, with D possibly matching TRBD1 (6 bases). The CDR3 is made up of 15 amino acids. V was clipped by 4 bases and J by 2 bases, with 14 bases between them. Looked up from germline, CDR1 is MNHEY and CDR2 is SVGEGT.

The rearrangement links TRBV11-3 to TRBJ2-6; 7 bases agree with TRBD2. Germline loops: CDR1 SGHNT, CDR2 YENEEA. V lost 7 bases to trimming and J lost 4 bases; unmatched junction nucleotides: 16. The CDR3 runs 18 residues. In DNA form, the CDR3 reads TGTGCCAGCACCACCGGGGGGAGGCTCTCTTCCGGGGCCAACGTCCTGACTTTC. Its protein is CASTTGGRLSSGANVLTF.

The V call is TRBV6-5, the J call TRBJ2-5; the D gene is possibly TRBD2 (5 bases). Germline-derived CDR1 and CDR2 are MNHEY and SVGAGI. The V end lost 6 bases, the J end lost 2 bases, and 13 bases lay between the germline ends. This CDR3 spans 14 amino acids. The CDR3 region is CASSLSERQETQYF. The CDR3 DNA sequence: TGTGCCAGCAGCCTTAGCGAGAGACAAGAGACCCAGTACTTC.

As regards this clonotype: Sequence at one end of the junction differs from germline and may be a read error. The V call is TRBV7-2, the J call TRBJ1-1; 7 nucleotides agree with TRBD1. CDR1 and CDR2 (germline): SGHTA, FQGNSA. The CDR3 consists of 15 residues. CDR3 protein: CASTKPGQVNTEAFF. For the CDR3, the DNA is TGTGCCAGCACCAAACCTGGACAGGTGAACACTGAGGCTTTCTTT.

There are many counts of this clonotype. CDR3 coding DNA: TGTGCCAGCAGCTCAGCGAGGGGACGGAGGACTAGCGGCTACGAGCAGTACTTC. As protein: CASSSARGRRTSGYEQYF. V gene TRBV7-9 combines with J gene TRBJ2-7, with 10 bases lining up with TRBD2. Germline V gene lookup returns CDR1 SEHNR and CDR2 FQNEAQ (reference sequence). The junction had 15 bases not matched to a gene; V was cut back by 4 bases and J by 3 bases. This CDR3 has 18 residues.

The chain links TRBV7-9 to TRBJ1-1; a possible D gene is TRBD1 (5 bases). The CDR3 runs 17 residues. V shed 4 bases and J shed 6 bases, with 24 bases lying between them. Per germline, CDR1 SEHNR and CDR2 FQNEAQ (reference sequence). The CDR3 DNA reads as TGTGCCAGCAGCTCCACCGGCGGTGGCGACAGTAAACCTGAAGCTTTCTTT. Its protein is CASSSTGGGDSKPEAFF.

The chain joins TRBV7-2 to TRBJ2-5, with TRBD2 as a possible D gene (6 bases). CDR1 is SGHTA and CDR2 is FQGNSA in the germline V gene. The CDR3 is made up of 13 amino acids. Deletions cut 5 bases from V and 10 bases from J, with 17 bases between. CDR3 nucleotides: TGTGCCAGCAGCCCCCGGACTAAGGAGGGCCAGTACTTC. It codes for CASSPRTKEGQYF.

This clonotype was seen only a few times. V gene TRBV18 combines with J gene TRBJ2-1; D is undetermined. The germline V and J ends were trimmed by 4 bases and 10 bases, with 11 bases remaining between them. CDR3 length equals 12 residues. CDR1 and CDR2 (germline): KGHSH, LQKENI. The CDR3 here is CASSRPTVEQFF. In nucleotides, the CDR3 is TGTGCCAGCTCACGACCGACGGTCGAGCAGTTCTTC.

As for this clonotype: Germline is not matched at one junction end, which may reflect a read error. This rearrangement joins TRBV7-2 to TRBJ2-1; TRBD2 matches 8 bases. CDR1 and CDR2 from the germline V gene are SGHTA and FQGNSA. CDR3 length: 14 residues. The CDR3 protein is CVSSLRLAQTEQFF. CDR3 DNA sequence: TGTGTCAGCAGCCTCCGACTAGCGCAGACTGAGCAGTTCTTC.

In this sample, this clonotype turned up a few times. The chain recombines TRBV28 with TRBJ1-2; 8 bases match TRBD1. The CDR3 runs to 16 residues. Germline values: CDR1 MDHEN, CDR2 SYDVKM. After removal of 7 bases from V and 1 base from J, the junction contained 11 bases not matched to a gene. The CDR3 sequence: CASTSSQGALNYGYTF. The CDR3 nucleotides are TGTGCCAGCACCTCCTCGCAGGGGGCGCTTAACTATGGCTACACCTTC.

Here the CDR3 reads CASGYVAAGYTF. Written as DNA, the CDR3 is TGTGCCAGCGGCTACGTGGCTGCTGGCTACACCTTC. The chain links TRBV2 to TRBJ1-2; no firm D call. Germline-derived CDR1 and CDR2 are SNHLY and FYNNEI. The germline V and J ends were trimmed by 8 bases and 7 bases, with 14 bases remaining between them. CDR3 length equals 12 residues.

This clonotype has ten or more counts. CDR3 coding DNA: TGTGCCAGCAGCCAAGAAGAGACCCAGTACTTC. Its translation: CASSQEETQYF. J is TRBJ2-5 and V is TRBV3-1; D is unresolved. Trimming shortened V by 0 bases and J by 4 bases, and 0 bases separated the two germline ends. The CDR3 covers 11 residues. Germline V gene lookup returns CDR1 LGHDT and CDR2 YNNKEL (reference sequence).

Worth noting for this clonotype: The junction departs from germline at one end; a sequencing error may be responsible. This chain uses TRBV4-2 with TRBJ2-3, with 11 bases lining up with TRBD2. Per the germline V gene, CDR1 is LGHNA and CDR2 is YNFKEQ. The CDR3 consists of 19 residues. CDR3 bases: TGTACCAGCAGCCAAGATCCCTGGGCTAGCGGGGGGCGCACAGATACGCAGTATTTT. The encoded protein is CTSSQDPWASGGRTDTQYF.

This clonotype was seen a few times. The gene calls are TRBV28 and TRBJ2-5, with a tentative D call TRBD1 (6 bases). Trimming stripped 6 bases from V and 2 bases from J, with 19 bases between. The CDR3 spans 16 residues. Per the germline V gene, CDR1 is MDHEN and CDR2 is SYDVKM. This chain's CDR3 is CASSPGTAGTQETQYF. For the CDR3, the DNA is TGTGCCAGCAGCCCCGGAACCGCCGGGACACAAGAGACCCAGTACTTC.

This chain links TRBV7-6 with TRBJ2-1; 11 bases map to TRBD2. Germline trimming cut 1 base from V and 4 bases from J; bases unmatched to any gene: 6. Germline V gene data show CDR1 as SGHVS and CDR2 as FNYEAQ. CDR3 size: 17 residues. As DNA, the CDR3 is TGTGCCAGCAGCTTAGTAGCGGGGGGGGATATATACAATGAGCAGTTCTTC. It specifies CASSLVAGGDIYNEQFF.